The T cell receptor beta chain described here comes from a study of T-cell reconstitution after alpha-beta-depleted transplantation in children. CDR1 and CDR2 from the germline V gene are SEHNR and FQNEAQ (reference sequence). This CDR3 region has 15 residues. After removal of 5 bases from V and 4 bases from J, the junction contained 8 bases not matched to a gene. The TCRbeta library incorporated unique molecular identifiers. TCRdb passed the PCR reads through MiXCR, listing each CDR3 protein once. Here the sample spans 670,000 or so distinct CDR3 sequences, about 12% being singletons. This TCR derives from a girl aged 2-9 years with congenital amegakaryocytic thrombocytopenia, due to receive a stem cell transplant. The chain carries TRBV7-9 and TRBJ1-1; 9 bases are a match to TRBD1. The specimen comprised PBMCs, sampled before TCRalphabeta/CD19-depleted stem cell transplant. This CDR3 is CASSERTGASTEAFF. The CDR3, as DNA: TGTGCCAGCAGCGAAAGGACAGGGGCAAGCACTGAAGCTTTCTTT.